The 27 T cell receptor beta chains below all came from one sample that was sequenced in a study of OX40 agonist ivuxolimab in advanced cancers. Repertoires were generated with immunoSEQ multiplex PCR, while TCRdb's copy carries only in-frame clones and drops some. This table holds roughly 60,000 clones, 80% to 90% found once. This specimen was CD4+ or CD8+ T cells sorted from blood, taken in a trial of the OX40 agonist ivuxolimab. These receptors were taken from an adult with an advanced solid tumor such as melanoma, head and neck, liver or kidney cancer.

With respect to this clone: The junction departs from germline at one end; a sequencing error may be responsible. The chain is built from TRBV10-2 and TRBJ2-7; the D gene could be TRBD1 or TRBD2 (5 bases each). Germline CDR1 WSHSY, CDR2 SAAADI. CDR3 length: 14 amino acids. CDR3 sequence (DNA): TGCGCCAGCAGTGAGTGGGGGATGGACGTTCGAGTCTTTTTC. Translated, it gives CASSEWGMDVRVFF.

V usage is TRBV6-5 and J usage is TRBJ1-2; D unclear. Trimming cost V 6 bases and J 8 bases, with 16 bases left between them. The CDR3 runs to 13 residues. CDR1 and CDR2 from the germline V gene are MNHEY and SVGAGI. Here the CDR3 reads CASRMEGSLGYTF. The CDR3 nucleotides are TGTGCCAGCAGAATGGAGGGCAGCCTCGGCTACACCTTC.

The V and J genes are TRBV14 and TRBJ2-7; no reliable D call. Germline V gene data show CDR1 as SGHDN and CDR2 as FVKESK. Trimming stripped 0 bases from V and 2 bases from J, with 17 bases between. This CDR3 comprises 17 residues. In nucleotides, the CDR3 is TGTGCCAGCAGCCAAGATTTGTCCCCAGGTTATACCTACGAGCAGTACTTC. Its protein is CASSQDLSPGYTYEQYF.

The chain carries TRBV18 and TRBJ2-5; D is undetermined. V was pared by 3 bases and J by 5 bases, with 7 bases between. CDR3 length: 12 residues. Germline loops: CDR1 KGHSH, CDR2 LQKENI. The chain's CDR3 is CASSPYRETQYF. CDR3 sequence (DNA): TGTGCCAGCTCACCCTACCGGGAGACCCAGTACTTC.

This chain uses TRBV7-8 with TRBJ2-2; the D gene is possibly TRBD2 (5 bases). This CDR3 region has 20 residues. Germline loops: CDR1 SGHVS, CDR2 FQNEAQ. Trimming left V 1 base short and J 0 bases short, with 21 bases between. CDR3 DNA: TGTGCCAGCAGCTTAGGTTTAGCCTCGGGCGGGTACTCGAACACCGGGGAGCTGTTTTTT. Its translation: CASSLGLASGGYSNTGELFF.

The genes are TRBV6-5 and TRBJ2-1; 10 nucleotides agree with TRBD2. There are 12 residues in the CDR3. Germline CDR1 reads MNHEY; CDR2 reads SVGAGI. Losses at the gene ends were 4 bases for V and 14 bases for J; bases not matched to a gene: 5. CDR3 amino acids: CASSSTSGKEFF. The CDR3 DNA follows: TGTGCCAGCAGTTCCACTAGCGGGAAAGAGTTCTTC.

The chain recombines TRBV21-1 with TRBJ1-2. TRBV21-1 counts as a pseudogene. This CDR3 has 16 residues. The CDR3: CASSKARGGLLSGYTF. The CDR3 nucleotides are TGTGCCAGCAGCAAAGCCCGCGGGGGCCTGCTCTCTGGCTACACCTTC.

V usage is TRBV9 and J usage is TRBJ2-7; 7 bases fit TRBD1. CDR3 length: 13 amino acids. The V and J ends lost 2 bases and 6 bases, in that order; junction bases with no gene match: 5. CDR1 and CDR2 from the germline V gene are SGDLS and YYNGEE. DNA of the CDR3: TGTGCCAGCAGCGTCTCCCACAGGGGCGAGCAGTACTTC. This translates into CASSVSHRGEQYF.

V usage is TRBV5-1 and J usage is TRBJ2-3; D may be TRBD2 (5 bases). This CDR3 has 14 residues. Germline loops: CDR1 SGHRS, CDR2 YFSETQ. Trimming cost V 3 bases and J 6 bases, with 14 bases left between them. Here the CDR3 reads CASSWSGSEDTQYF. The DNA for the CDR3 is TGCGCCAGCAGCTGGTCGGGTAGCGAGGATACGCAGTATTTT.

This clone was counted a few times. Here the CDR3 DNA reads TGTGCCAGCAGCGTAGGGGGGATGCGGACTGAAGCTTTCTTT. This gives the protein CASSVGGMRTEAFF. The J gene is TRBJ1-1, the V gene TRBV9; a weak D match, TRBD1 (5 bases). The germline V and J ends were trimmed by 0 bases and 5 bases, with 11 bases remaining between them. From germline, CDR1 is SGDLS and CDR2 YYNGEE. CDR3 length: 14 amino acids.

V gene TRBV5-1 combines with J gene TRBJ2-5; D call uncertain. CDR1 and CDR2 from the germline V gene are SGHRS and YFSETQ. Between the trimmed V and J ends, which lost 0 bases and 4 bases, there was a span of 13 bases. The CDR3 covers 15 residues. CDR3 DNA: TGCGCCAGCAGCTTGGGTCTCTCGCAAATAGAGACCCAGTACTTC. Translation: CASSLGLSQIETQYF. The variable domain in full, completed from reference TRBV5-1 and TRBJ2-5, reads KAGVTQTPRYLIKTRGQQVTLSCSPISGHRSVSWYQQTPGQGLQFLFEYFSETQRNKGNFPGRFSGRQFSNSRSEMNVSTLELGDSALYLCASSLGLSQIETQYFGPGTRLLVL.

The chain couples TRBV29-1 to TRBJ1-4; 8 nucleotides agree with TRBD1. This CDR3 is built from 12 residues. The J segment lost 8 bases and the V segment lost 7 bases, leaving 6 bases of the junction unmatched. Germline CDR1 reads SQVTM; CDR2 reads ANQGSEA. The CDR3 loop is CSGTTGEEKLFF. CDR3 DNA sequence: TGCAGCGGTACGACAGGGGAAGAAAAACTGTTTTTT.

The chain is built from TRBV11-2 and TRBJ2-1; no firm D call. Germline values: CDR1 SGHAT, CDR2 FQNNGV. CDR3 size: 13 residues. Trimming shortened V by 2 bases and J by 5 bases, and 7 bases separated the two germline ends. The CDR3 is CASSLRLDNEQFF. The CDR3 DNA sequence: TGTGCCAGCAGCTTACGACTCGACAATGAGCAGTTCTTC.

The rearrangement uses TRBV4-3 and TRBJ2-1, with 8 bases lining up with TRBD1. The germline V gene encodes CDR1 LGHNA and CDR2 YSLEER. This CDR3 is built from 14 residues. V shed 1 base and J 10 bases; nucleotides not matched to a gene: 6. The CDR3 coding sequence is TGCGCCAGCAGCCAAGTCTCAGGGGGCGGGGAGCAGTTCTTC. It translates to CASSQVSGGGEQFF.

Remarks on this clone: Within the sample, other DNA sequences also encode this same CDR3. The chain is built from TRBV5-1 and TRBJ2-3; D might be TRBD1 (5 bases). Trimming stripped 1 base from V and 3 bases from J, with 9 bases between. The germline V gene encodes CDR1 SGHRS and CDR2 YFSETQ. This CDR3 region has 14 residues. The CDR3 DNA sequence: TGCGCCAGCAGCTTGAGGGGCGATACAGATACGCAGTATTTT. Translation gives CASSLRGDTDTQYF.

The J gene is TRBJ2-7, the V gene TRBV14; 10 nucleotides match TRBD2. The CDR3 covers 13 residues. Trimming at V came to 4 bases and at J to 7 bases, leaving 4 bases not matched to a gene. Germline V gene data show CDR1 as SGHDN and CDR2 as FVKESK. The CDR3 DNA sequence: TGTGCCAGCAGCCTAGCGGGAGGAAGTGAGCAGTACTTC. Protein product: CASSLAGGSEQYF.

V gene TRBV4-1 combines with J gene TRBJ1-4; D remains ambiguous. Germline V gene lookup returns CDR1 MGHRA and CDR2 YSYEKL. Trimming shortened V by 3 bases and J by 4 bases, and 12 bases separated the two germline ends. CDR3 size: 15 residues. CDR3 sequence reads: CASSHRQNFNEKLFF. In nucleotides, the CDR3 is TGCGCCAGCAGCCACCGGCAGAACTTTAATGAAAAACTGTTTTTT.

The chain carries TRBV7-8 and TRBJ2-7, with D possibly being TRBD1 (6 bases). Deletions cut 0 bases from V and 1 base from J, with 13 bases between. Per germline, CDR1 SGHVS and CDR2 FQNEAQ. This CDR3 contains 16 residues. This CDR3 is CASSLAQGTPSYEQYF. The CDR3 region has the DNA TGTGCCAGCAGCTTAGCGCAGGGGACGCCGTCCTACGAGCAGTACTTC.

The chain joins TRBV2 to TRBJ2-4, with D possibly being TRBD1 (5 bases). V lost 0 bases and J 4 bases, leaving 16 bases between the germline ends. The CDR3 covers 17 residues. The V gene's germline CDR1 is SNHLY and CDR2 FYNNEI. CDR3 residues: CASSEAVSRTTKNIQYF. Written as DNA, the CDR3 is TGTGCCAGCAGTGAAGCGGTTTCTAGGACAACAAAAAACATTCAGTACTTC.

The chain is built from TRBV21-1 and TRBJ2-1. TRBV21-1 is a listed pseudogene. The CDR3 covers 13 residues. The chain's CDR3 is CASSKEGYNEQFF. The DNA for the CDR3 is TGTGCCAGCAGCAAAGAAGGATACAATGAGCAGTTCTTC.

The chain joins TRBV6-5 to TRBJ2-1, with D tentatively TRBD1 (6 bases). The V and J ends lost 8 bases and 0 bases respectively, with 11 bases between them. Germline loops: CDR1 MNHEY, CDR2 SVGAGI. This CDR3 spans 14 amino acids. CDR3 residues: CASGTQGSYNEQFF. CDR3 coding DNA: TGTGCCAGCGGCACACAGGGCTCCTACAATGAGCAGTTCTTC.

The chain combines TRBV5-1 with TRBJ2-1; the match to TRBD1 covers 9 bases. Losses at the gene ends were 0 bases for V and 12 bases for J; bases not matched to a gene: 10. The CDR3 loop spans 15 amino acids. Per the germline V gene, CDR1 is SGHRS and CDR2 is YFSETQ. The DNA of the CDR3 is TGCGCCAGCAGCTTGGAAGGGACAGGGTTTAATCGGCAGTTCTTC. Translating gives CASSLEGTGFNRQFF.

The chain is built from TRBV5-1 and TRBJ1-1, with D perhaps TRBD1 (5 bases). In germline, CDR1 is SGHRS, CDR2 YFSETQ. With 4 bases removed from V and 1 base from J, the gap between germline ends came to 17 bases. The CDR3 covers 16 residues. This CDR3 is CASSRQPGVANTEAFF. The CDR3 DNA follows: TGCGCCAGCAGCCGTCAGCCGGGGGTGGCGAACACTGAAGCTTTCTTT.

The chain couples TRBV28 to TRBJ2-3; D remains ambiguous. Germline V gives CDR1 MDHEN, CDR2 SYDVKM. This CDR3 region has 13 residues. Trimming left V 6 bases short and J 2 bases short, with 9 bases between. The CDR3 region has the DNA TGTGCCAGCAGGGACGGAACCACAGATACGCAGTATTTT. Its translation is CASRDGTTDTQYF.

The CDR3 sequence: CASSLGLAGRQSNEQFF. The CDR3 nucleotides are TGTGCCAGCAGCCTGGGACTAGCGGGTCGCCAGAGTAATGAGCAGTTCTTC. The chain uses TRBV7-3 and TRBJ2-1, with 12 bases identical to TRBD2. Losses at the gene ends were 5 bases for V and 7 bases for J; bases not matched to a gene: 12. Germline V CDR1 and CDR2: SGHTA, FQGTGA. The CDR3 has 17 residues. The full variable domain, in which reference TRBV7-3 and TRBJ2-1 provide the parts outside the CDR3, is GAGVSQTPSNKVTEKGKYVELRCDPISGHTALYWYRQSLGQGPEFLIYFQGTGAADDSGLPNDRFFAVRPEGSVSTLKIQRTERGDSAVYLCASSLGLAGRQSNEQFFGPGTRLTVL.

This clone occurred once. The chain couples TRBV9 to TRBJ2-3, with TRBD1 matching over 7 bases. In germline, CDR1 is SGDLS, CDR2 YYNGEE. The CDR3 is made up of 16 amino acids. V was clipped by 0 bases and J by 4 bases; unmatched bases: 8. Written as DNA, the CDR3 is TGTGCCAGCAGCGTAGTAGGGGGCGTTAGGGCAGATACGCAGTATTTT. Encoded protein: CASSVVGGVRADTQYF. Combining the CDR3 with reference TRBV9 and TRBJ2-3 gives the whole variable domain DSGVTQTPKHLITATGQRVTLRCSPRSGDLSVYWYQQSLDQGLQFLIQYYNGEERAKGNILERFSAQQFPDLHSELNLSSLELGDSALYFCASSVVGGVRADTQYFGPGTRLTVL.

The V and J genes are TRBV4-1 and TRBJ2-4, with 8 bases that match TRBD1. Germline V gene data show CDR1 as MGHRA and CDR2 as YSYEKL. V gave up 1 base and J gave up 7 bases; unmatched junction bases: 6. The CDR3 is 15 residues long. CDR3 DNA: TGCGCCAGCAGCCAAGTGGACAGGGAAAGGAACATTCAGTACTTC. The encoded protein is CASSQVDRERNIQYF.